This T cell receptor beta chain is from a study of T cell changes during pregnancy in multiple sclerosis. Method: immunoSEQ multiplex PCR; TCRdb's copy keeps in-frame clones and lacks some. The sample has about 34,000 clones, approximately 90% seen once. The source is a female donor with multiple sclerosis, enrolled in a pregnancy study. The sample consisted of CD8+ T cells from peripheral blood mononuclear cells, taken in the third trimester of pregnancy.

The CDR3 DNA follows: TGTGCCTGGAGTGGGAGGATTAGCACAGATACGCAGTATTTT. Its protein is CAWSGRISTDTQYF. The chain combines TRBV30 with TRBJ2-3, with a possible D match to TRBD2 (5 bases). The CDR3 extends over 14 amino acids. Trimming took off 1 base at V and 0 bases at J, with 8 bases between the two ends. CDR1 is GTSNPN, CDR2 SVGIG, per germline (reference sequence).